This T cell receptor (beta chain) originates from a study of T cells in Graves' hyperthyroidism and ophthalmopathy. The overall study: Before any treatment, at initial diagnosis, peripheral blood was collected. Study findings and constraints: Blood also contained most expanded thyroid clonotypes above 0.001.

Under 3 months was the duration of disease in ophthalmopathy patients, who also had a Clinical Activity Score of at least 3 and a NOSPECS grade of at least 4. Germline loops: CDR1 MNHNS, CDR2 SASEGT. The CDR3 totals 13 residues. Losses at the gene ends were 10 bases for V and 1 base for J; bases not matched to a gene: 4. Details on this clonotype: Its antigen is still unknown.

The TCR beta CDR3 regions underwent amplification using RNA transcripts as the source. Carried out on the TCR CDR3, a first-round RT-PCR used the HTBI primer set. MiXCR, applied by TCRdb to the multiplex PCR reads, yields one record per CDR3 protein. The table has 700,000 or so distinct CDR3 sequences, roughly 14% seen once. The specimen was blood. This chain uses TRBV6-1 with TRBJ2-7; 10 nucleotides match TRBD2. This sequence originates from a woman between 45 and 65 years old with Graves' ophthalmopathy. The CDR3 coding sequence is TGTGCCATCGGACTAGCGGATTCCTACGAGCAGTACTTC. Translating gives CAIGLADSYEQYF.